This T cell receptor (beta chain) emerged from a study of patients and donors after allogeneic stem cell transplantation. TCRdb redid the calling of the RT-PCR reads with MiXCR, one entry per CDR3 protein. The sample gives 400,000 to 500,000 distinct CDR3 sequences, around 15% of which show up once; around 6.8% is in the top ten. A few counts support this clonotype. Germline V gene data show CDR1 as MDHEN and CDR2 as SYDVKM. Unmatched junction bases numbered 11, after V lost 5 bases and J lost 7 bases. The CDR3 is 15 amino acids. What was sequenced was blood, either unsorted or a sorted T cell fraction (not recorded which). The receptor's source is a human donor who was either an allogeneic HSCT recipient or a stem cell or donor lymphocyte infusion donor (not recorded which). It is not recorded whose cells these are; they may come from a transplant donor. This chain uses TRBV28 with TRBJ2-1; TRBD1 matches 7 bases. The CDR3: CASSPTRQGANEQFF. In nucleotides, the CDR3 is TGTGCCAGCAGTCCCACGAGACAGGGTGCGAATGAGCAGTTCTTC. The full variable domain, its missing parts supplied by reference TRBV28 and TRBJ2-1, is DVKVTQSSRYLVKRTGEKVFLECVQDMDHENMFWYRQDPGLGLRLIYFSYDVKMKEKGDIPEGYSVSREKKERFSLILESASTNQTSMYLCASSPTRQGANEQFFGPGTRLTVL.